This is a list of T cell receptor beta chains from one sample in a study of cytomegalovirus exposure and HLA in healthy donors. Here immunoSEQ multiplex PCR was the method, and the copy in TCRdb shows in-frame clones only, minus some. The sample gives over 200,000 clones, roughly 84% of which show up once; approximately 2% is in the top ten. Sequenced material: PBMCs. Receptor source: a woman younger than 30 in good health and CMV-seropositive. Both conserved end residues are trimmed from each CDR3. D genes are given only for firm matches. The size entry is marked missing in some rows and otherwise reads once, few, many or a size class.

j_gene | v_gene | d_gene | abundance | CDR3aa
TRBJ2-7 | TRBV11-2 | TRBD1 | . | ASSYTGTGLAYEQY
TRBJ2-1 | TRBV10-1 | TRBD2 | many | ASSEDGRVAQQF
TRBJ1-2 | TRBV19 | TRBD1 | . | ASSILFAGGRGYT
TRBJ2-7 | TRBV21-1 | . | . | ASSKKETSGTYYEQY
TRBJ1-2 | TRBV5-8 | . | . | ASSFTGDFYGYT
TRBJ1-2 | TRBV6-1 | TRBD1 | . | ASSESPWTGKGYT
TRBJ2-3 | TRBV19 | TRBD1 | . | ASSSRDSTTDTQY
TRBJ2-7 | TRBV7-9 | . | . | ASGRSLPYEQY
TRBJ2-1 | TRBV5-6 | . | . | ASSLIGARSYNEQF
TRBJ2-4 | TRBV30 | . | once | AWANIQGNIQY
TRBJ1-2 | TRBV7-2 | TRBD1 | once | ASSLGDRAFYGYT
TRBJ2-1 | TRBV4-1 | TRBD2 | . | ASSPRTSGKVEQF
TRBJ2-7 | TRBV7-6 | TRBD1 | . | ASSFRQGSPEQY
TRBJ1-1 | TRBV30 | TRBD1 | few | AYALQGAIVAEAF
TRBJ1-4 | TRBV7-2 | . | . | ASSPRGPINEKLF
TRBJ1-2 | TRBV27 | TRBD1 | . | ASSSPKTGLHGYT
TRBJ2-7 | TRBV30 | . | . | AWSSWPEGHYEQY
TRBJ2-2 | TRBV5-4 | TRBD2 | once | ASSLEPGGSGELF
TRBJ1-1 | TRBV7-6 | . | . | ASSLDRNTEAF
TRBJ2-3 | TRBV5-6 | . | . | ASSDLGGGVDTQY
TRBJ2-2 | TRBV5-4 | TRBD1 | . | ASSPLQGPGELF
TRBJ2-1 | TRBV27 | . | once | ASSSRPGEQF
TRBJ2-5 | TRBV29-1 | . | . | SAMAFLGGQRQETQY
TRBJ2-1 | TRBV7-9 | . | . | ASSLGTGREEYNEQF
TRBJ1-5 | TRBV27 | TRBD1 | . | ASSDHLGGASNQPQH
TRBJ2-2 | TRBV5-4 | TRBD2 | . | ASSPGGGTGELF
TRBJ2-7 | TRBV2 | TRBD1 | . | ASGWDRGSYEQY
TRBJ1-1 | TRBV5-4 | TRBD1 | . | ASSLSRTGGTEAF
TRBJ1-2 | TRBV5-1 | . | . | ASSDSGSDPWGYT
TRBJ1-3 | TRBV5-4 | . | . | ASSPRGSGNTIY
TRBJ2-5 | TRBV7-9 | TRBD2 | . | ASSRLAGRETQY
TRBJ2-7 | TRBV5-5 | TRBD2 | . | ASSRTAGVIYEQY
TRBJ1-4 | TRBV29-1 | . | . | SVTGTAGEKLF
TRBJ2-3 | TRBV5-6 | . | . | ASKTPWANTDTQY
TRBJ2-7 | TRBV10-3 | TRBD1 | . | AITSDRGNYEQY
TRBJ2-7 | TRBV30 | . | . | AWRNTELYSYEQY
TRBJ1-1 | TRBV27 | TRBD1 | . | ASSYRAGGLDTEAF
TRBJ2-1 | TRBV27 | TRBD1 | . | ASSPGQGYFGYNEQF
TRBJ1-3 | TRBV4-1 | . | . | ASSPTPTKGNTIY
TRBJ2-1 | TRBV10-1 | TRBD2 | . | ASSESRREGSYNEQF
TRBJ1-2 | TRBV19 | TRBD1 | few | ASSRGTGLYGYT
TRBJ1-5 | TRBV6-5 | . | . | ASRRGNQPQH
TRBJ2-5 | TRBV5-1 | TRBD1 | . | ASSLGPQGSQETQY
TRBJ1-1 | TRBV5-1 | . | . | ASSSTTAGTEAF
TRBJ2-5 | TRBV27 | . | . | ASSLGGFQETQY
TRBJ1-1 | TRBV30 | TRBD1 | . | AWSLQGWITEAF
TRBJ1-5 | TRBV5-1 | . | . | ASSLGGGYQPQH
TRBJ1-2 | TRBV28 | TRBD1 | . | ASSWGQGHYGYT
TRBJ2-7 | TRBV5-1 | TRBD2 | . | ASSPLAGGPVEQY
TRBJ1-1 | TRBV30 | . | few | AWRGRNDAF
TRBJ2-3 | TRBV4-1 | . | . | ASRRGFGTDTQY